The subject of this entry is one T cell receptor (beta chain). These data are taken from a study of blood T cell repertoires in COVID-19. Study context: From the United States, Italy and Spain came samples of acute and convalescent COVID-19.

Using immunoSEQ multiplex PCR, the repertoire was profiled, and TCRdb retains in-frame clones only, with some absent. The table has 25,000 to 35,000 clones, around 83% seen once. The CDR3 has 17 residues. The V gene's germline CDR1 is MGHRA and CDR2 YSYEKL. V was cut by 2 bases and J by 0 bases, with 14 bases left in between. Material: peripheral blood. This chain uses TRBV4-1 with TRBJ2-1; D perhaps matches TRBD2 (7 bases). The sequence derives from a human donor in a cohort sampled during active COVID-19. The CDR3 DNA is TGCGCCAGCAGCCAACCTAGGGGGGGGAGCTCCTACAATGAGCAGTTCTTC. Its protein is CASSQPRGGSSYNEQFF.